Listed below are T cell receptor beta chains from one sample, sequenced in a study of blood T cell repertoires in COVID-19. TCRdb's table, derived via immunoSEQ multiplex PCR, lists solely in-frame clones and lacks some. The sample holds 150,000 to 200,000 clones; 88% are singletons and the top ten take roughly 2%. What was sequenced was peripheral blood. These TCRs come from a man in his fifties who had recovered from COVID-19. The CDR3 runs from the conserved cysteine through the conserved F or W. The D gene is left open where the match is weak.

J | V | D | length | CDR3 | DNA
TRBJ2-7 | TRBV7-2 | TRBD2 | 15 | CASSLFSGETYEQYF | TGTGCCAGCAGCTTATTTAGCGGGGAGACCTACGAGCAGTACTTC
TRBJ1-2 | TRBV30 | - | 13 | CAWTPGTHHGYTF | TGTGCCTGGACCCCCGGGACTCACCATGGCTACACCTTC
TRBJ1-1 | TRBV19 | TRBD1 | 13 | CASSQDRGTEAFF | TGTGCCAGTAGTCAAGACAGGGGCACTGAAGCTTTCTTT
TRBJ2-3 | TRBV28 | TRBD2 | 15 | CASSRRAGGGDTQYF | TGTGCCAGCAGCCGCCGAGCGGGGGGAGGAGATACGCAGTATTTT
TRBJ2-7 | TRBV3-1/TRBV3-2 | - | 14 | CASSLGTYTYEQYF | TGTGCCAGCAGCCTCGGGACTTATACCTACGAGCAGTACTTC
TRBJ1-2 | TRBV7-2 | - | 14 | CASSSGQTLYGYTF | TGTGCCAGCAGCTCCGGACAGACCCTCTATGGCTACACCTTC
TRBJ2-2 | TRBV27 | TRBD1 | 15 | CASSLETGVYGELFF | TGTGCCAGCAGTTTAGAGACAGGGGTTTACGGGGAGCTGTTTTTT
TRBJ2-7 | TRBV5-5 | TRBD1 | 17 | CASSLATGTGKTYEQYF | TGTGCCAGCAGCTTGGCCACCGGGACAGGGAAAACCTACGAGCAGTACTTC
TRBJ1-2 | TRBV10-1 | - | 17 | CASSEYYQGFSNYGYTF | TGCGCCAGCAGTGAATACTACCAGGGCTTCTCTAACTATGGCTACACCTTC
TRBJ1-1 | TRBV28 | - | 15 | CASTTTGTMNTEAFF | TGTGCCAGCACGACCACAGGAACCATGAACACTGAAGCTTTCTTT
TRBJ1-5 | TRBV6-1 | TRBD1 | 17 | CASSARAGGYINQPQHF | TGTGCCAGCAGTGCGAGGGCAGGGGGCTACATCAATCAGCCCCAGCATTTT
TRBJ2-2 | TRBV24-1 | - | 15 | CATSAHTANTGELFF | TGTGCCACCAGTGCCCACACCGCGAACACCGGGGAGCTGTTTTTT
TRBJ2-1 | TRBV27 | - | 16 | CASKRGRSGSYNEQFF | TGTGCCAGCAAAAGAGGACGGAGCGGATCCTACAATGAGCAGTTCTTC
TRBJ2-7 | TRBV6-5 | - | 13 | CASRYSSSYEQYF | TGTGCCAGCCGATACAGCAGCTCCTACGAGCAGTACTTC
TRBJ1-5 | TRBV7-9 | - | 12 | CASSTGLQPQHF | TGTGCCAGCAGCACAGGGTTACAGCCCCAGCATTTT
TRBJ2-7 | TRBV11-3 | TRBD1 | 15 | CASSLSGQGLFEQYF | TGTGCCAGCAGCTTGTCGGGACAGGGTCTGTTCGAGCAGTACTTC
TRBJ2-7 | TRBV5-6 | TRBD1 | 12 | CASSRDSYEQYF | TGTGCCAGCAGCCGGGACAGCTACGAGCAGTACTTC
TRBJ1-2 | TRBV7-8 | - | 14 | CASSLGLAGYGYTF | TGTGCCAGCAGCTTAGGACTCGCGGGCTATGGCTACACCTTC